What follows are 2 T cell receptor beta chains derived from one specimen sequenced in a study of shared clonotypes between healthy human individuals. Generated by immunoSEQ multiplex PCR, the TCRdb table keeps only in-frame clones and is missing some. The sample holds about 730,000 clones, 55% to 80% seen once. Sequenced sample: memory CD4+ T cells sorted from blood. Subset defined: CD45RA-negative fraction. These receptors all stem from a woman aged 25 to 39 in good health.

This clone was counted once. V and J are TRBV5-4 and TRBJ1-2, with 9 bases aligning to TRBD1. CDR1 and CDR2 from the germline V gene are SGHNT and YYREEE (reference sequence). The CDR3 runs to 16 residues. V gave up 4 bases and J gave up 8 bases; unmatched junction bases: 15. The CDR3 region has the DNA TGTGCCAGCAGCCCGACAGGGGGAGGTCGGGTCTCAGGCTACACCTTC. Its protein product is CASSPTGGGRVSGYTF.

This chain uses TRBV6-5 with TRBJ2-2; D call uncertain. The CDR3 contains 16 residues. In germline, CDR1 is MNHEY, CDR2 SVGAGI. V was clipped by 2 bases and J by 4 bases, with 14 bases between them. CDR3 amino acids: CASSYQSSFGTGELFF. The CDR3 DNA is TGTGCCAGCAGTTACCAGTCTAGTTTCGGCACCGGGGAGCTGTTTTTT.